This TCR beta chain was sequenced during a study of blood T cell repertoires in COVID-19. Study as a whole: COVID-19 samples collected from the United States, Italy and Spain covered acute and convalescent phases. Sample material is recorded as cDNA or gDNA derived from T cells, B-cell-depleted T cells, or PBMCs.

As handled by the study authors: Reference gene primers were amplified, and this amplification served to estimate nucleated cell counts. Libraries were prepared by immunoSEQ multiplex PCR; TCRdb keeps only in-frame clonotypes and omits some of them. From that table come the V and J calls and clone size; the DNA was used to work out D and trimming. The repertoire consists of a few hundred thousand clones, with roughly 89% occurring once and the leading ten covering 4% to 5%. This CDR3 region has 12 residues. The V and J ends lost 4 bases and 4 bases respectively, with 8 bases between them. The chain employs TRBV12-3 or TRBV12-4 and TRBJ2-7, with D perhaps TRBD1 (5 bases). The sequenced sample consisted of peripheral blood. This receptor was obtained from a woman in her forties who had recovered from COVID-19. The CDR3 spells CASSSGQYEQYF. The CDR3 bases are TGTGCCAGCAGTTCAGGGCAGTACGAGCAGTACTTC.